The 7 T cell receptor beta chains presented below share a single source sample, sequenced in a study of cytomegalovirus exposure and HLA in healthy donors. The PCR used 60 Vbeta and 13 Jbeta primers. Measured with immunoSEQ multiplex PCR; TCRdb has only the in-frame clones, and not every one. Here the sample table reports some 150,000 clones. Sequenced sample: PBMCs. Receptors originate from a man in his forties or fifties in good health and CMV-seronegative.

The rearrangement links TRBV5-1 to TRBJ1-1; 8 nucleotides match TRBD1. CDR1 and CDR2 from the germline V gene are SGHRS and YFSETQ. Trimming took 3 bases from V and 4 from J; bases not matched to a gene: 11. The CDR3 is 16 amino acids. The CDR3 sequence: CASSWTVGQGITEAFF. The CDR3 bases are TGCGCCAGCAGCTGGACGGTCGGACAGGGTATCACTGAAGCTTTCTTT.

The rearrangement uses TRBV28 and TRBJ1-6; 8 bases line up with TRBD1. The V segment lost 2 bases and the J segment 8 bases; nucleotides outside the gene matches: 5. This CDR3 contains 15 residues. Germline V gene data show CDR1 as MDHEN and CDR2 as SYDVKM. The CDR3, as DNA: TGTGCCAGCAGTTTAGCGGCAGGGGGCGATTCACCCCTCCACTTT. Translated, it gives CASSLAAGGDSPLHF.

The V call is TRBV29-1, the J call TRBJ1-2; 7 bases are shared with TRBD1. Per the germline V gene, CDR1 is SQVTM and CDR2 is ANQGSEA. This CDR3 is built from 14 residues. Trimming removed 6 bases from V and 0 bases from J; junction bases left unmatched: 7. The CDR3 here is CSVGTVTPNYGYTF. The DNA for the CDR3 is TGCAGCGTAGGGACAGTGACTCCTAACTATGGCTACACCTTC.

J is TRBJ2-2 and V is TRBV6-1, with TRBD1 matching over 7 bases. The V segment lost 3 bases and the J segment 0 bases; nucleotides outside the gene matches: 4. Germline CDR1 MNHNS, CDR2 SASEGT. This CDR3 region has 16 residues. The CDR3 DNA is TGTGCCAGCAGTGACCCGGGACAGTCGAACACCGGGGAGCTGTTTTTT. Translated, it gives CASSDPGQSNTGELFF.

J is TRBJ2-7 and V is TRBV27, with a tentative D call TRBD2 (5 bases). The V end lost 5 bases, the J end lost 4 bases, and 6 bases lay between the germline ends. Per germline, CDR1 MNHEY and CDR2 SMNVEV (reference sequence). This CDR3 has 11 residues. CDR3 bases: TGTGCCAGCAGTGAGGGATACGAGCAGTACTTC. It is translated as CASSEGYEQYF.

The chain uses TRBV29-1 and TRBJ1-1, with a weak D call TRBD1 (5 bases). CDR1 is SQVTM, CDR2 ANQGSEA, per germline. The CDR3 spans 13 residues. V was cut by 6 bases and J by 1 base, with 12 bases left in between. The CDR3 sequence is CSVADKRNTEAFF. Here the CDR3 DNA reads TGCAGCGTGGCGGACAAGAGGAACACTGAAGCTTTCTTT.

V gene TRBV14 combines with J gene TRBJ2-1; 7 bases match TRBD1. The CDR3 is made up of 14 amino acids. Germline V gene lookup returns CDR1 SGHDN and CDR2 FVKESK. Trimming cost V 4 bases and J 5 bases; bases outside gene matches: 5. The DNA of the CDR3 is TGTGCCAGCAGCCCTGTAGGACAGGACAATGAGCAGTTCTTC. Amino acids: CASSPVGQDNEQFF.